This T cell receptor (beta chain) was documented in a study of shared clonotypes between healthy human individuals. Study outcomes and limitations: Depth of sequencing was expected to influence donor clonotype sharing.

As concerns this clone: Antigen: not known.

Generated by immunoSEQ multiplex PCR, the TCRdb table keeps only in-frame clones and is missing some. The sample carries under 2.5 million clones, around 90% recorded once. V shed 6 bases and J shed 1 base, with 13 bases lying between them. This CDR3 has 14 residues. Germline-derived CDR1 and CDR2 are SSHAT and FNYEAQ (reference sequence). Sequenced input: naive CD4+ T cells from PBMCs. Subset reported: CD45RA+ positively selected. The rearrangement uses TRBV7-7 and TRBJ2-7; no definite D call. The receptor was isolated from a man between 18 and 35 years old in good health. Some clones in this sample may be carry-over from other donors' samples. CDR3 sequence reads: CASRSETPSYEQYF. The CDR3 DNA follows: TGTGCCAGCAGATCGGAAACCCCTTCCTACGAGCAGTACTTC.